These 27 T cell receptor beta chains were sequenced from one sample in a study of identical twins. TCRdb recomputed calls from the 5' RACE reads with MiXCR, one row per CDR3 protein. Here the sample spans around 670,000 distinct CDR3 sequences, around 6% being singletons. The sample was naive T cells sorted from blood. Every receptor here comes from a man between 18 and 35 years old in good health.

V and J are TRBV2 and TRBJ2-5, with no clear D. Trimming pared 3 bases from V and 5 bases from J, leaving 13 bases between. Per the germline V gene, CDR1 is SNHLY and CDR2 is FYNNEI. This CDR3 spans 14 amino acids. The CDR3 DNA reads as TGTGCCAGCAGTGACCGTGGGATCTGGGAGACCCAGTACTTC. Amino acids: CASSDRGIWETQYF.

The gene calls are TRBV12-3 or TRBV12-4 and TRBJ2-7; TRBD1 matches 9 bases. This CDR3 region has 15 residues. V shed 1 base and J 6 bases; nucleotides not matched to a gene: 7. The CDR3 nucleotides read TGTGCCAGCAGTTTAGGGGACAGGGAAGGTAGCGAGCAGTACTTC. It translates to CASSLGDREGSEQYF.

This chain connects TRBV15 to TRBJ2-1, with 8 nucleotides matching TRBD2. Trimming took 0 bases from V and 4 from J; bases not matched to a gene: 11. This CDR3 has 18 residues. CDR1 LNHNV and CDR2 YYDKDF come from the germline V gene (reference sequence). The CDR3 DNA reads TGTGCCACCAGCAGAGAAGGTAGCGGGGCCCTTCAATACAATGAGCAGTTCTTC. Translated: CATSREGSGALQYNEQFF.

There are a few counts of this clonotype. The chain recombines TRBV6-1 with TRBJ2-1; no definite D call. Trimming took off 3 bases at V and 10 bases at J, with 13 bases between the two ends. The germline V gene has CDR1 MNHNS and CDR2 SASEGT. This CDR3 spans 13 amino acids. CDR3 in amino acids: CASSDGVAIEQFF. The CDR3 bases are TGTGCCAGCAGTGATGGAGTGGCGATAGAGCAGTTCTTC.

This clonotype has a count of ten or more. This chain links TRBV25-1 with TRBJ1-1; tentative D call: TRBD1 (5 bases). CDR1 MGHDK and CDR2 SYGVNS come from the germline V gene. The CDR3 has 11 residues. With 10 bases removed from V and 4 bases from J, the gap between germline ends came to 10 bases. Here the CDR3 reads CATQGPTEAFF. CDR3 sequence (DNA): TGTGCCACTCAGGGTCCCACTGAAGCTTTCTTT.

The chain joins TRBV5-1 to TRBJ2-2, with 8 bases lining up with TRBD1. V shed 4 bases, J shed 5 bases, and the junction held 10 bases outside the gene matches. Germline V gene lookup returns CDR1 SGHRS and CDR2 YFSETQ. The CDR3 is 16 residues long. This chain's CDR3 is CASSITFDRGTGELFF. The DNA of the CDR3 is TGCGCCAGCAGCATAACATTTGACAGGGGAACCGGGGAGCTGTTTTTT.

The table lists this clonotype with a few counts. The gene calls are TRBV20-1 and TRBJ2-1; 8 bases agree with TRBD1. The CDR3 is 12 residues long. V gave up 7 bases and J gave up 4 bases; unmatched junction bases: 3. The germline V gene has CDR1 DFQATT and CDR2 SNEGSKA (reference sequence). CDR3 DNA sequence: TGCAGTGGCAGGGGGCGGTACAATGAGCAGTTCTTC. This encodes CSGRGRYNEQFF.

The chain uses TRBV12-5 and TRBJ2-1; 9 nucleotides agree with TRBD2. The CDR3 has 15 amino acids. Germline V gives CDR1 LGHNT, CDR2 FRNRAP. The junction had 4 bases not matched to a gene; V was cut back by 1 base and J by 6 bases. The DNA of the CDR3 is TGTGCTAGTGGTTTGGGGACTAGCGTCCCCAATGAGCAGTTCTTC. Protein: CASGLGTSVPNEQFF.

CDR3 bases: TGCGCCAGCAGCTTGTGGCAGGGAGGCTTCAATGAAAAACTGTTTTTT. It specifies CASSLWQGGFNEKLFF. This rearrangement joins TRBV5-1 to TRBJ1-4, with D perhaps matching TRBD1 (5 bases). Germline assignment: CDR1 SGHRS and CDR2 YFSETQ. The CDR3 runs 16 residues. Trimming pared 1 base from V and 5 bases from J, leaving 15 bases between.

This clonotype was detected ten times or more. The chain couples TRBV28 to TRBJ2-7; TRBD1 matches at 12 bases. The length of the CDR3 is 15 residues. Trimming cost V 5 bases and J 7 bases; bases outside gene matches: 9. Germline lookup yields CDR1 MDHEN and CDR2 SYDVKM. The CDR3 DNA sequence: TGTGCCAGCAGTGCGCCGGGACAGGGGGCGCAGGAGCAGTACTTC. Translation gives CASSAPGQGAQEQYF.

Written as DNA, the CDR3 is TGTGCCAGCAGCCCATCGAACTCCAGGGGCTACGAGCAGTACTTC. Protein sequence: CASSPSNSRGYEQYF. This sequence joins TRBV9 and TRBJ2-7; weak D call: TRBD1 (6 bases). This CDR3 spans 15 amino acids. V was cut by 4 bases and J by 3 bases, with 17 bases left in between. Per the germline V gene, CDR1 is SGDLS and CDR2 is YYNGEE.

This clonotype appeared many times. The V gene is TRBV6-1, the J gene TRBJ1-5; TRBD1 aligns across 7 bases. Germline V gives CDR1 MNHNS, CDR2 SASEGT. The CDR3 has 14 amino acids. Trimming at V came to 6 bases and at J to 2 bases, leaving 4 bases not matched to a gene. The CDR3: CASRGTGGNQPQHF. CDR3 in DNA: TGTGCCAGCAGGGGTACAGGGGGCAATCAGCCCCAGCATTTT.

This clonotype was recorded at least ten times. The chain carries TRBV24-1 and TRBJ2-3, with 8 positions matching TRBD2. V shed 1 base, J shed 0 bases, and the junction held 5 bases outside the gene matches. The CDR3 covers 17 residues. Germline V CDR1 and CDR2: KGHDR, SFDVKD. The CDR3 DNA is TGTGCCACCAGTGATTTTTGGCGGGAGGATAGCACAGATACGCAGTATTTT. Its protein is CATSDFWREDSTDTQYF.

This clonotype was counted a few times. This rearrangement joins TRBV20-1 to TRBJ2-7; D gene uncertain. The CDR3 is made up of 13 amino acids. Germline CDR1 is DFQATT and CDR2 is SNEGSKA (reference sequence). Trimming shortened V by 4 bases and J by 0 bases, and 10 bases separated the two germline ends. The CDR3 is CSAIGLSSYEQYV. The CDR3 DNA is TGCAGTGCTATTGGGTTGAGCTCCTACGAGCAGTACGTC.

This clonotype was observed at least ten times. This chain links TRBV10-3 with TRBJ1-1; possible D gene TRBD1, 5 bases. Germline-derived CDR1 and CDR2 are ENHRY and SYGVKD. Deletions cut 8 bases from V and 1 base from J, with 14 bases between. The CDR3 is 14 residues long. Written as DNA, the CDR3 is TGTGCCATCCGTCGGCAGGGCACGAACACTGAAGCTTTCTTT. It specifies CAIRRQGTNTEAFF.

This clonotype was seen only a few times. The chain employs TRBV6-5 and TRBJ2-5; D is undetermined. The CDR3 consists of 17 residues. Trimming removed 3 bases at V and 2 bases at J, with 19 bases between. CDR1 is MNHEY, CDR2 SVGAGI, per germline. The chain's CDR3 is CASSYGRTVSGQETQYF. The CDR3, as DNA: TGTGCCAGCAGTTATGGGCGGACGGTCTCTGGACAAGAGACCCAGTACTTC.

This clonotype was detected many times. The rearrangement links TRBV7-9 to TRBJ2-7; perhaps TRBD1 as D (6 bases). V shed 6 bases and J shed 4 bases, with 13 bases lying between them. CDR1 and CDR2 (germline): SEHNR, FQNEAQ (reference sequence). The CDR3 consists of 13 residues. The CDR3 region has the DNA TGTGCCAGCAGGACTGGACAGTCTTACGAGCAGTACTTC. Encoded protein: CASRTGQSYEQYF. Based on the CDR3 plus reference TRBV7-9 and TRBJ2-7, the full variable domain is DTGVSQNPRHKITKRGQNVTFRCDPISEHNRLYWYRQTLGQGPEFLTYFQNEAQLEKSRLLSDRFSAERPKGSFSTLEIQRTEQGDSAMYLCASRTGQSYEQYFGPGTRLTVT.

The chain employs TRBV2 and TRBJ2-7; tentatively, D is TRBD2 (6 bases). This CDR3 spans 12 amino acids. V gave up 6 bases and J gave up 5 bases, with 11 bases separating them. Germline CDR1 and CDR2: SNHLY and FYNNEI. The CDR3 nucleotides are TGTGCCAGCAGGGCCGGGAGCGACGAGCAGTACTTC. The encoded protein is CASRAGSDEQYF.

A few counts support this clonotype. The CDR3 sequence: CASSLARENTEAFF. The DNA for the CDR3 is TGTGCCAGCAGCTTAGCGAGAGAGAACACTGAAGCTTTCTTT. The genes are TRBV7-2 and TRBJ1-1; D is unresolved. The V gene lost 0 bases and the J gene lost 1 base, with 6 bases spanning the gap. The CDR3 has 14 residues. Germline values: CDR1 SGHTA, CDR2 FQGNSA.

In this sample, this clonotype turned up a few times. V is TRBV7-8 and J is TRBJ2-7; perhaps TRBD1 as D (5 bases). V dropped 3 bases and J dropped 5 bases, with 11 bases sitting between them. CDR3 size: 13 residues. Germline assignment: CDR1 SGHVS and CDR2 FQNEAQ. In DNA form, the CDR3 reads TGTGCCAGCAGCTTCATTGTGGGGCACGAGCAGTACGTC. This gives the protein CASSFIVGHEQYV.

This clonotype occurred many times. This sequence joins TRBV12-3 or TRBV12-4 and TRBJ2-1; D gene uncertain. The V end lost 6 bases, the J end lost 12 bases, and 15 bases lay between the germline ends. This CDR3 contains 12 residues. Here the CDR3 reads CASRAGTLGQFF. The CDR3 bases are TGTGCCAGCAGGGCAGGAACGCTTGGGCAGTTCTTC.

The chain couples TRBV12-3 or TRBV12-4 to TRBJ2-1; D possibly uses TRBD1 or TRBD2 (6 bases each). CDR3 length equals 12 residues. The V gene lost 3 bases and the J gene lost 10 bases, with 10 bases spanning the gap. CDR3 sequence: CASSFGGREQFF. In DNA form, the CDR3 reads TGTGCCAGCAGTTTTGGGGGGCGAGAGCAGTTCTTC.

This clonotype turned up a few times. The chain couples TRBV12-3 or TRBV12-4 to TRBJ2-2; D gene ambiguous. Trimming pared 8 bases from V and 1 base from J, leaving 8 bases between. The length of the CDR3 is 13 residues. The chain's CDR3 is CASWRQNTGELFF. In nucleotides, the CDR3 is TGTGCCAGCTGGCGGCAGAACACCGGGGAGCTGTTTTTT.

Remarks on this clonotype: Just one base apart from a much larger clone, this may be a read error. V is TRBV7-7 and J is TRBJ2-2, with 14 bases that match TRBD2. Germline V gives CDR1 SSHAT, CDR2 FNYEAQ (reference sequence). The CDR3 spans 17 residues. Trimming at V came to 8 bases and at J to 7 bases, leaving 12 bases not matched to a gene. The CDR3 sequence is CASGSTGLAGANGELFF. The CDR3 bases are TGTGCCAGCGGCTCTACGGGACTAGCGGGAGCGAACGGGGAGCTGTTTTTT.

The genes are TRBV19 and TRBJ2-5; no clear D. The CDR3 runs to 15 residues. V shed 3 bases and J shed 7 bases, with 18 bases lying between them. The V gene's germline CDR1 is LNHDA and CDR2 SQIVND (reference sequence). The CDR3 region is CASSIYRGSRGTQYF. CDR3 bases: TGTGCCAGTAGTATTTATCGAGGATCCCGCGGGACCCAGTACTTC.

This chain joins TRBV28 and TRBJ2-1; D is perhaps TRBD2 (5 bases). The CDR3 sequence is 16 residues long. The V and J ends lost 6 bases and 0 bases respectively, with 15 bases between them. The germline gives CDR1 MDHEN, CDR2 SYDVKM. CDR3 sequence reads: CASSLYAGSSYNEQFF. CDR3 coding DNA: TGTGCCAGCAGCCTATACGCGGGTAGCTCCTACAATGAGCAGTTCTTC.

The chain links TRBV10-3 to TRBJ1-5; D is perhaps TRBD1 (5 bases). V lost 0 bases and J 0 bases, leaving 12 bases between the germline ends. The CDR3 is 17 residues long. CDR1 is ENHRY and CDR2 is SYGVKD in the germline V gene. The DNA for the CDR3 is TGTGCCATCAGTGAGTCAAGGACACAGTATAGCAATCAGCCCCAGCATTTT. Its translation is CAISESRTQYSNQPQHF.